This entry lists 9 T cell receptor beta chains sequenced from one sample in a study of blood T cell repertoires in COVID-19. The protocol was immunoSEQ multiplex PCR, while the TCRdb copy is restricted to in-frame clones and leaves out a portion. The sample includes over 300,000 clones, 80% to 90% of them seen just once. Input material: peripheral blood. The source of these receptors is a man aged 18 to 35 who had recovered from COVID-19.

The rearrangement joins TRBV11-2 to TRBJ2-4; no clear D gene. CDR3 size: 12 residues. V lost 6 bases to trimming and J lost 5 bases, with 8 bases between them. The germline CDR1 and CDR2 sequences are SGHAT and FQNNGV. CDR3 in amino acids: CASRASENIQYF. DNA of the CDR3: TGTGCCAGCAGGGCCAGTGAAAACATTCAGTACTTC.

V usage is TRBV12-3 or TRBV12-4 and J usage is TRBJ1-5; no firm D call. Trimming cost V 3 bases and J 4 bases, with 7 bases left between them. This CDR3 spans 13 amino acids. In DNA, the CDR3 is TGTGCCAGCAGTTTGTCGGGGAATCAGCCCCAGCATTTT. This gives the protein CASSLSGNQPQHF.

The CDR3 DNA follows: TGTGCCAGCAGCGTAGCTACTAGCGGGGTTCCTGAGCAGTTCTTC. Residues: CASSVATSGVPEQFF. The rearrangement joins TRBV9 to TRBJ2-1, with 10 nucleotides matching TRBD2. The V gene end was trimmed by 0 bases and the J gene end by 9 bases; junction bases not matched to a gene: 6. CDR3 length: 15 amino acids. The germline gives CDR1 SGDLS, CDR2 YYNGEE.

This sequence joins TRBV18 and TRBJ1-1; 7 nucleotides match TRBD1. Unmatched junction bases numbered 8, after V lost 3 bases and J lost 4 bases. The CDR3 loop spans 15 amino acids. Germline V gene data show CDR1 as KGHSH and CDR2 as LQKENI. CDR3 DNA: TGTGCCAGCTCACCTATTCACAGGGGAAGCACTGAAGCTTTCTTT. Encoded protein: CASSPIHRGSTEAFF. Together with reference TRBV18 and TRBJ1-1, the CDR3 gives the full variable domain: NAGVMQNPRHLVRRRGQEARLRCSPMKGHSHVYWYRQLPEEGLKFMVYLQKENIIDESGMPKERFSAEFPKEGPSILRIQQVVRGDSAAYFCASSPIHRGSTEAFFGQGTRLTVV.

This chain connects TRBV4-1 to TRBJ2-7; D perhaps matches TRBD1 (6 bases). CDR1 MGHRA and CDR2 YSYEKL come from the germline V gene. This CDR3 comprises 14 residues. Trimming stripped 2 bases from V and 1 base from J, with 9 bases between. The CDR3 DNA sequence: TGCGCCAGCAGCCAAAAGACAGGATCCTACGAGCAGTACTTC. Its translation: CASSQKTGSYEQYF.

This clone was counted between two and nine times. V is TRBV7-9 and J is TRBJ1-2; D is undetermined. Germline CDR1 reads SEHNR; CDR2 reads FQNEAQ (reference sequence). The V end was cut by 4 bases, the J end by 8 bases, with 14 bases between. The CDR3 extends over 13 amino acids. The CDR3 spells CASSYQTGEGYTF. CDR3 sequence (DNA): TGTGCCAGCAGCTACCAGACTGGGGAGGGCTACACCTTC. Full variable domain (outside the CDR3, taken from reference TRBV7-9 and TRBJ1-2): DTGVSQNPRHKITKRGQNVTFRCDPISEHNRLYWYRQTLGQGPEFLTYFQNEAQLEKSRLLSDRFSAERPKGSFSTLEIQRTEQGDSAMYLCASSYQTGEGYTFGSGTRLTVV.

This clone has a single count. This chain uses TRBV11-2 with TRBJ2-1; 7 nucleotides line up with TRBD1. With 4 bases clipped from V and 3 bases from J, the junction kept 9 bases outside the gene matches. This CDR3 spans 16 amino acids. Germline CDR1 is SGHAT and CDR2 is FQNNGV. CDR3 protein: CASSSVRDSNYNEQFF. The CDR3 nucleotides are TGTGCCAGCAGCTCCGTCCGGGACAGTAACTACAATGAGCAGTTCTTC.

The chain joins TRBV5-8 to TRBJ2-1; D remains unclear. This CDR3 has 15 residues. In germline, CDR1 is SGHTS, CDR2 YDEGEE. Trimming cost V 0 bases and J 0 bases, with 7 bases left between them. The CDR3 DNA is TGTGCCAGCAGCTTGGGAGTGAGCTCCTACAATGAGCAGTTCTTC. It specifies CASSLGVSSYNEQFF.

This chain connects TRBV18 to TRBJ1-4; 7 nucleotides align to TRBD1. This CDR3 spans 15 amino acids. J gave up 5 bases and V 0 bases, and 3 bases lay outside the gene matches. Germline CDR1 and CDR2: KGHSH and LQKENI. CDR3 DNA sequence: TGTGCCAGCTCACCACCGGGACAGCCGAATGAAAAACTGTTTTTT. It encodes CASSPPGQPNEKLFF.